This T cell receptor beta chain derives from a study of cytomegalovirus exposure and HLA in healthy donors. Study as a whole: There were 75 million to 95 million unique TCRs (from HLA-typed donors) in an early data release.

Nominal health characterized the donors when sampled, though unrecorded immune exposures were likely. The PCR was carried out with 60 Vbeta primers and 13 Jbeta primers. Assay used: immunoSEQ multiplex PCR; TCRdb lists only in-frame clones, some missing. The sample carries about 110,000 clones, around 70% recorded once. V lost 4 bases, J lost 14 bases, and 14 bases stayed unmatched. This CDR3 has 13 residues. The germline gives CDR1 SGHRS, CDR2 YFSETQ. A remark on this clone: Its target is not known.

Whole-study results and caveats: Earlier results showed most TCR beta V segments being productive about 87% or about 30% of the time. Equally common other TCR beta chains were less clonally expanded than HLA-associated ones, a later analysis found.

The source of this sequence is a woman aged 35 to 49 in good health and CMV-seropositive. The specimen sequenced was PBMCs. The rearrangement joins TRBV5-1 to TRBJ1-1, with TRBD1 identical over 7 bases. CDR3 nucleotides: TGCGCCAGCAGCCCCTTAGGACAGGCTCGACCGTTCTTT. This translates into CASSPLGQARPFF.